The 25 T cell receptor beta chains presented below share a single source sample, sequenced in a study of Ad26.COV2.S vaccination and SARS-CoV-2 variants. The sample's treatment: roughly 20 received Ad26.COV2.S at low or high dose, single or two shots; roughly five received placebo; per-sample allocation not given. Collection of the samples took place on day 63 after the first injection of vaccine or placebo. The repertoire was sequenced with immunoSEQ multiplex PCR; TCRdb's copy has only in-frame clones and lacks some. Of around 380,000 clones listed, around 85% are singletons. This specimen was peripheral blood, taken in a trial of Ad26.COV2.S vaccine versus placebo. The receptor set was obtained from a person aged 18-65 years who received the Ad26.COV2.S COVID-19 vaccine or a placebo.

The chain employs TRBV5-4 and TRBJ2-5, with 15 bases fitting TRBD2. The trim removed 4 bases at V and 9 bases at J, leaving 7 bases unmatched. Germline CDR1 SGHNT, CDR2 YYREEE (reference sequence). The CDR3 contains 15 residues. The CDR3 coding sequence is TGTGCCAGCAGCGTGGGACTAGCGGGGGGTAGGGCCCAGTACTTC. Residues: CASSVGLAGGRAQYF.

The chain has TRBV5-4 and TRBJ2-3, with a weak D call TRBD2 (5 bases). CDR3 length: 16 residues. V was shortened by 4 bases and J by 5 bases, with 20 bases between the two germline ends. Germline CDR1 reads SGHNT; CDR2 reads YYREEE (reference sequence). The CDR3 is CASSGPGIPSGDTQYF. CDR3 in DNA: TGTGCCAGCAGCGGCCCCGGGATTCCCTCCGGAGATACGCAGTATTTT.

This clone has only a few counts. The gene calls are TRBV5-1 and TRBJ2-7; D is uncertain. This CDR3 contains 16 residues. Between the trimmed V and J ends, which lost 0 bases and 0 bases, there was a span of 13 bases. Germline V gives CDR1 SGHRS, CDR2 YFSETQ. The CDR3 DNA sequence: TGCGCCAGCAGCTTGGCCGCGAATTTGGGCTCCTACGAGCAGTACTTC. Its translation is CASSLAANLGSYEQYF.

Comments on this clone: Other DNA sequences in this sample translate to the same CDR3. The CDR3 DNA reads TGTGCCAGCAGTTTAAGCGGAAACACCATATATTTT. Translating gives CASSLSGNTIYF. This sequence joins TRBV12-3 or TRBV12-4 and TRBJ1-3; D is unresolved. V was cut by 2 bases and J by 4 bases, with 3 bases left in between. The CDR3 has 12 amino acids.

This clone has more than one count but fewer than ten. V is TRBV2 and J is TRBJ1-3; possibly TRBD1 for D (6 bases). Germline V CDR1 and CDR2: SNHLY, FYNNEI. CDR3 length: 17 residues. Between the trimmed V and J ends, which lost 11 bases and 2 bases, there was a span of 25 bases. CDR3: CAGAIGLSGGTGNTIYF. The CDR3 DNA reads as TGTGCCGGAGCCATTGGGCTATCGGGGGGCACTGGAAACACCATATATTTT.

This clone has a single count. This sequence joins TRBV19 and TRBJ1-2; 7 nucleotides agree with TRBD1. The CDR3 spans 14 residues. CDR1 is LNHDA, CDR2 SQIVND, per germline (reference sequence). Trimming cost V 3 bases and J 4 bases; bases outside gene matches: 5. CDR3 DNA: TGTGCCAGTAGTATCTTCGGGGACAGCTATGGCTACACCTTC. It is translated as CASSIFGDSYGYTF. The whole variable domain, filled in from reference TRBV19 and TRBJ1-2, reads DGGITQSPKYLFRKEGQNVTLSCEQNLNHDAMYWYRQDPGQGLRLIYYSQIVNDFQKGDIAEGYSVSREKKESFPLTVTSAQKNPTAFYLCASSIFGDSYGYTFGSGTRLTVV.

This clone was observed a single time. This chain connects TRBV5-4 to TRBJ2-7; D gene uncertain. The CDR3 runs to 16 residues. The germline CDR1 and CDR2 sequences are SGHNT and YYREEE (reference sequence). Trimming took off 0 bases at V and 0 bases at J, with 13 bases between the two ends. CDR3 DNA: TGTGCCAGCAGCTTGGATTCGGACCCCGGCTCCTACGAGCAGTACTTC. Protein product: CASSLDSDPGSYEQYF.

The V call is TRBV25-1, the J call TRBJ2-4; 8 nucleotides match TRBD1. CDR1 is MGHDK and CDR2 is SYGVNS in the germline V gene. CDR3 size: 14 residues. The V and J ends lost 0 bases and 12 bases, in that order; junction bases with no gene match: 7. Here the CDR3 reads CASSEYGDRIPQYF. CDR3 nucleotide sequence: TGTGCCAGCAGTGAATATGGGGACAGGATACCTCAGTACTTC.

Notes on this clone: Other DNA sequences in this specimen translate into the identical CDR3. CDR3 in amino acids: CASSLSLNTEAFF. In nucleotides, the CDR3 is TGTGCCAGCAGTTTATCACTGAACACTGAAGCTTTCTTT. The chain links TRBV12-3 or TRBV12-4 to TRBJ1-1, with no clear D. Trimming took 2 bases from V and 0 from J, leaving 4 bases between them. CDR3 length equals 13 residues.

The chain has TRBV27 and TRBJ1-5, with D perhaps matching TRBD1 (6 bases). This CDR3 contains 14 residues. Germline V gives CDR1 MNHEY, CDR2 SMNVEV (reference sequence). Trimming stripped 6 bases from V and 7 bases from J, with 16 bases between. CDR3 loop: CASSLRGLGQPQHF. The CDR3, as DNA: TGTGCCAGCAGCCTCAGGGGTCTTGGGCAGCCCCAGCATTTT.

This chain uses TRBV11-3 with TRBJ1-2; D possibly corresponds to TRBD1 (6 bases). V was cut by 7 bases and J by 4 bases, with 16 bases left in between. This CDR3 contains 14 residues. In germline, CDR1 is SGHNT, CDR2 YENEEA. The CDR3 nucleotides are TGTGCCAGCACCACGACAGGAGCCCTCTATGGCTACACCTTC. Translating it yields CASTTTGALYGYTF.

V gene TRBV25-1 combines with J gene TRBJ2-7; 10 nucleotides line up with TRBD1. Germline-derived CDR1 and CDR2 are MGHDK and SYGVNS. The CDR3 covers 14 residues. V shed 9 bases, J shed 3 bases, and the junction held 8 bases outside the gene matches. The CDR3 coding sequence is TGTGCCAGTCTCCCGGGACAGGGGTTCTACGAGCAGTACTTC. Its protein product is CASLPGQGFYEQYF.

The V and J genes are TRBV6-1 and TRBJ2-1, with a tentative D call TRBD2 (5 bases). The CDR3 length is 14 residues. The ends were cut back, 3 bases at V and 8 bases at J, with 14 bases in the middle. Germline V gene sequence: CDR1 MNHNS, CDR2 SASEGT. The CDR3 DNA is TGTGCCAGCAGTGAGTCTAGCTGGCAGGATGAGCAGTTCTTC. Translation gives CASSESSWQDEQFF.

This clone appeared a single time. The genes are TRBV11-2 and TRBJ1-2, with 8 bases matching TRBD1. Germline CDR1 is SGHAT and CDR2 is FQNNGV. The length of the CDR3 is 12 residues. V lost 5 bases, J lost 8 bases, and 4 bases stayed unmatched. The CDR3: CASSPDREGYTF. As DNA, the CDR3 is TGTGCCAGCAGCCCGGACAGGGAAGGCTACACCTTC. The entire variable domain, with the rest obtained from reference TRBV11-2 and TRBJ1-2, is as follows: EAGVAQSPRYKIIEKRQSVAFWCNPISGHATLYWYQQILGQGPKLLIQFQNNGVVDDSQLPKDRFSAERLKGVDSTLKIQPAKLEDSAVYLCASSPDREGYTFGSGTRLTVV.

The chain carries TRBV29-1 and TRBJ1-1; 7 nucleotides match TRBD1. Per germline, CDR1 SQVTM and CDR2 ANQGSEA. The CDR3 contains 12 residues. With 7 bases clipped from V and 0 bases from J, the junction kept 2 bases outside the gene matches. DNA for the CDR3: TGCAGCGCTGGGACAGTGAACACTGAAGCTTTCTTT. Its protein is CSAGTVNTEAFF.

The genes are TRBV27 and TRBJ2-2; D is tentatively TRBD1 or TRBD2 (6 bases each). This CDR3 has 13 residues. Trimming took off 8 bases at V and 5 bases at J, with 12 bases between the two ends. Germline V gene sequence: CDR1 MNHEY, CDR2 SMNVEV (reference sequence). The CDR3 bases are TGTGCCAGCTGGGGGGCCGGGACCGGGGAGCTGTTTTTT. This gives the protein CASWGAGTGELFF.

The V gene is TRBV5-1, the J gene TRBJ2-3, with D maybe TRBD2 (5 bases). The germline V gene has CDR1 SGHRS and CDR2 YFSETQ. The length of the CDR3 is 15 residues. V dropped 4 bases and J dropped 3 bases, with 15 bases sitting between them. The CDR3 bases are TGCGCCAGCAGCCGAGGAGCTAGCTCAACAGATACGCAGTATTTT. This sequence encodes CASSRGASSTDTQYF.

This chain's CDR3 is CASSQGLGTEAFF. CDR3 in DNA: TGTGCCAGCTCACAGGGGCTAGGGACTGAAGCTTTCTTT. The chain carries TRBV6-6 and TRBJ1-1; 7 bases align to TRBD1. The V and J ends lost 8 bases and 5 bases, in that order; junction bases with no gene match: 8. CDR3 length: 13 amino acids. Germline CDR1 and CDR2: MNHNY and SVGAGI (reference sequence).

The chain joins TRBV5-1 to TRBJ1-4; D not resolved. Germline assignment: CDR1 SGHRS and CDR2 YFSETQ. Trimming took off 0 bases at V and 4 bases at J, with 7 bases between the two ends. The CDR3 extends over 14 amino acids. CDR3 coding DNA: TGCGCCAGCAGCTTGGAAGGTCTTAATGAAAAACTGTTTTTT. Residues: CASSLEGLNEKLFF.

The chain is built from TRBV6-5 and TRBJ2-2; the D gene is possibly TRBD2 (6 bases). Germline CDR1 and CDR2: MNHEY and SVGAGI. This CDR3 has 13 amino acids. Trimming took off 2 bases at V and 6 bases at J, with 7 bases between the two ends. The CDR3 bases are TGTGCCAGCAGTTACCGGGGGTCCGGGGAGCTGTTTTTT. Translated: CASSYRGSGELFF.

This chain links TRBV5-1 with TRBJ1-1; D might be TRBD1 (5 bases). Germline assignment: CDR1 SGHRS and CDR2 YFSETQ. The CDR3 is 14 amino acids. Trimming removed 1 base at V and 2 bases at J, with 9 bases between. CDR3 DNA sequence: TGCGCCAGCAGCTTGAACAGGCCCAACACTGAAGCTTTCTTT. This sequence encodes CASSLNRPNTEAFF.

This chain connects TRBV28 to TRBJ1-3, with a weak D call TRBD1 (6 bases). Germline loops: CDR1 MDHEN, CDR2 SYDVKM. Trimming stripped 6 bases from V and 8 bases from J, with 11 bases between. CDR3 length: 12 amino acids. As DNA, the CDR3 is TGTGCCAGCAGCGAAACAGGGTACACCATATATTTT. Encoded protein: CASSETGYTIYF.

J is TRBJ2-6 and V is TRBV9; D could derive from TRBD1 or TRBD2 (5 bases each). The CDR3 extends over 20 amino acids. Per germline, CDR1 SGDLS and CDR2 YYNGEE. Deletions cut 4 bases from V and 0 bases from J, with 23 bases between. The CDR3 coding sequence is TGTGCCAGCAGCAGTAGCCGGGGAAAGGGGCAGAGCTCTGGGGCCAACGTCCTGACTTTC. This encodes CASSSSRGKGQSSGANVLTF.

The genes are TRBV7-9 and TRBJ2-5, with 8 bases identical to TRBD2. This CDR3 has 17 amino acids. The germline gives CDR1 SEHNR, CDR2 FQNEAQ (reference sequence). With V trimmed by 5 bases and J by 0 bases, 11 bases remained unmatched. The CDR3 spells CASSPGGAPRYQETQYF. The CDR3 coding sequence is TGTGCCAGCAGCCCCGGGGGGGCCCCTCGATACCAAGAGACCCAGTACTTC.

This clone appeared once. V is TRBV7-2 and J is TRBJ2-7; no definite D call. CDR1 and CDR2 (germline): SGHTA, FQGNSA. CDR3 length: 15 residues. V lost 5 bases, J lost 5 bases, and 19 bases lay in between. The CDR3 coding sequence is TGTGCCAGCAGCCGCCCCGTGGGGAATTCGCACGAGCAGTACTTC. Translation: CASSRPVGNSHEQYF.